This TCR beta chain originates from a study of PD-L1 blockade in urothelial cancer. Whole-study results and caveats: Prediction of better survival came from below-median pretreatment blood TCR clonality.

V was cut by 7 bases and J by 5 bases, with 15 bases left in between. The CDR3 totals 14 residues. CDR1 is SNHLY and CDR2 is FYNNEI in the germline V gene. Time point meaning: peripheral blood 6 weeks after treatment start. In the case of this clone: No antigen is known for it.

Sequencing was performed with immunoSEQ multiplex PCR; in TCRdb, only in-frame clones are kept and a portion is missing. The sample yields some 51,000 clones, 88% seen once. The rearrangement uses TRBV2 and TRBJ2-1; perhaps TRBD1 as D (6 bases). The receptor comes from a man between 60 and 70 years old with urothelial cancer. The sequences come from PBMCs, collected around atezolizumab (anti-PD-L1) treatment. CDR3 nucleotide sequence: TGTGCCAGCAAAGGACAGACCTATAACAATGAGCAGTTCTTC. It codes for CASKGQTYNNEQFF.